This T cell receptor (beta chain) was obtained from a study of shared clonotypes between healthy human individuals. Study-wide context: With ages of 18 to 49, the donors were a couple of women and three men.

The germline gives CDR1 GTSNPN, CDR2 SVGIG (reference sequence). V was clipped by 6 bases and J by 1 base, with 10 bases between them. CDR3 size: 12 residues. Measured with immunoSEQ multiplex PCR; TCRdb has only the in-frame clones, and not every one. The sample comprises around 2,000,000 clones, about 95% of which are singletons, and roughly 1% rests with the top ten. Naivety among CD8 cells was defined by CD45RO negativity and positive CCR7 selection, thereby excluding terminally differentiated effector memory CD45RA+ cells. The specimen sequenced was naive CD8+ T cells sorted from blood. The sequence was obtained from a man between 18 and 29 years old in good health. The rearrangement uses TRBV30 and TRBJ2-7; D perhaps matches TRBD1 (5 bases). CDR3: CACEDTSYEQYF. The CDR3 coding sequence is TGTGCCTGCGAGGACACATCCTACGAGCAGTACTTC.